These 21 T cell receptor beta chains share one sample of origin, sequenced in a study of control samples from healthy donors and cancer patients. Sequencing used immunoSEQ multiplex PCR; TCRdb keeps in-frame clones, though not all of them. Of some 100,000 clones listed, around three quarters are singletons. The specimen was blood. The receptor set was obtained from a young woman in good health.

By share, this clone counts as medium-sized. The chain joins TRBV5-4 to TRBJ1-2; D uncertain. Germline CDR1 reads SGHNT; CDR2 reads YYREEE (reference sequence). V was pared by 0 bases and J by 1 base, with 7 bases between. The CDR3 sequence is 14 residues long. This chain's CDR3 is CASSLDRNNYGYTF. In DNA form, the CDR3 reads TGTGCCAGCAGCTTGGATCGGAATAACTATGGCTACACCTTC.

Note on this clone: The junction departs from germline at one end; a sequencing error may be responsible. This chain's CDR3 is CASGDSGTWGYTF. The CDR3 DNA sequence: TGTGCCAGCGGTGATTCCGGGACATGGGGCTACACCTTC. This chain uses TRBV6-1 with TRBJ1-2; TRBD1 is a possible D gene (6 bases). Germline-derived CDR1 and CDR2 are MNHNS and SASEGT. The CDR3 sequence is 13 residues long.

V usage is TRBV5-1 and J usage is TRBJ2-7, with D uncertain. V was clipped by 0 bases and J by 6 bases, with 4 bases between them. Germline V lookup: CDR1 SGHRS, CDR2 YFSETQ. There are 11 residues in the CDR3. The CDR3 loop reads CASSLGPEQYF. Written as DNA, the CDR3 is TGCGCCAGCAGCTTGGGCCCCGAGCAGTACTTC.

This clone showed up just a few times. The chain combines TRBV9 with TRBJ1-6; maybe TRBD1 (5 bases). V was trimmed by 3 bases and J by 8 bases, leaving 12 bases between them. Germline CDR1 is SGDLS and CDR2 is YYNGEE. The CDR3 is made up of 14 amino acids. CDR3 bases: TGTGCCAGCAGCGCGACTACAGGTTATTCACCCCTCCACTTT. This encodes CASSATTGYSPLHF.

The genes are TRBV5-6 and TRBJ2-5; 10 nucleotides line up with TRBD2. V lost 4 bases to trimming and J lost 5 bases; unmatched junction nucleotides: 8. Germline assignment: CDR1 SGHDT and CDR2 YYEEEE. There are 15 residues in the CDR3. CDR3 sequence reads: CASSRERGGVETQYF. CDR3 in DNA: TGTGCCAGCAGCCGCGAGCGGGGGGGCGTCGAGACCCAGTACTTC.

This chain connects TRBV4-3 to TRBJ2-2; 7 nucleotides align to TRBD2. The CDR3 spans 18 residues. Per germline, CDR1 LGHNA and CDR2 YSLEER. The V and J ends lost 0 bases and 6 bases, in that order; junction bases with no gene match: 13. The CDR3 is CASSQEEDGLVAAGELFF. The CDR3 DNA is TGCGCCAGCAGCCAAGAGGAGGACGGACTAGTTGCTGCCGGGGAGCTGTTTTTT.

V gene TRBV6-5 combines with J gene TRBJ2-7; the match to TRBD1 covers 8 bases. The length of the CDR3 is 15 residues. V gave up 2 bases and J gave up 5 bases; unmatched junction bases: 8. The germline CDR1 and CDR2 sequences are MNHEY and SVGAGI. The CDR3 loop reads CASSYPGQGPHEQYF. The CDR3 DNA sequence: TGTGCCAGCAGTTACCCCGGACAGGGACCTCACGAGCAGTACTTC.

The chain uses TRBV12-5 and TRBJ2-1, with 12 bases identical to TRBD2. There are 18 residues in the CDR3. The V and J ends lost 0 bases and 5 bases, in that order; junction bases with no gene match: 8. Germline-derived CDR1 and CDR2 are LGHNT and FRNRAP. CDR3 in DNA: TGTGCTAGTGGTTTGGTAAGCGGGACTAGCGGGTCCCACAATGAGCAGTTCTTC. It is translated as CASGLVSGTSGSHNEQFF.

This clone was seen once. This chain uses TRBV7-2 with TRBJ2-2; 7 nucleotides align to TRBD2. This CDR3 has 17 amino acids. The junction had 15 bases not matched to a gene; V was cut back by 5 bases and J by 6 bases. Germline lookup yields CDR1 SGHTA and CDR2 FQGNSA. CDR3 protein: CASSPHLGTSVAGELFF. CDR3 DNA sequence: TGTGCCAGCAGCCCCCACCTCGGCACTAGCGTGGCCGGGGAGCTGTTTTTT.

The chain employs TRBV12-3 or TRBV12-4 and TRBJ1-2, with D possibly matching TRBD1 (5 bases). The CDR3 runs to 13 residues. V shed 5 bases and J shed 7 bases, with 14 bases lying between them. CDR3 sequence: CASSQTQGGGYTF. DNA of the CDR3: TGTGCCAGCAGTCAGACGCAGGGCGGTGGCTACACCTTC.

Written as DNA, the CDR3 is TGTGCCAGCAGTACGGGACAGAGGGCAACTAATGAAAAACTGTTTTTT. Residues: CASSTGQRATNEKLFF. This chain links TRBV27 with TRBJ1-4; 7 bases are a match to TRBD1. Germline trimming cut 5 bases from V and 0 bases from J; bases unmatched to any gene: 6. The CDR3 consists of 16 residues. From germline, CDR1 is MNHEY and CDR2 SMNVEV (reference sequence).

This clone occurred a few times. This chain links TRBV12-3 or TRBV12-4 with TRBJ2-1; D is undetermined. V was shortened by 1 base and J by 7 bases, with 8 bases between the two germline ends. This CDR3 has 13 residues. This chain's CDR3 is CASSLVGGNEQFF. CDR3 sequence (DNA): TGTGCCAGCAGTTTAGTCGGTGGGAATGAGCAGTTCTTC.

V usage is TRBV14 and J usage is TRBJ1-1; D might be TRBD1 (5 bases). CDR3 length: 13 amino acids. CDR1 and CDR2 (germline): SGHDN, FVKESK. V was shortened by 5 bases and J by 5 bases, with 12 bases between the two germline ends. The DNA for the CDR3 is TGTGCCAGCAGCGTAATGGGGGGGACTGAAGCTTTCTTT. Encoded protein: CASSVMGGTEAFF. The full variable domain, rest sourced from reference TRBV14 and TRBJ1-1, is EAGVTQFPSHSVIEKGQTVTLRCDPISGHDNLYWYRRVMGKEIKFLLHFVKESKQDESGMPNNRFLAERTGGTYSTLKVQPAELEDSGVYFCASSVMGGTEAFFGQGTRLTVV.

The CDR3 loop is CASNPNAGDNSPLHF. The CDR3 nucleotides read TGCGCCAGCAACCCTAATGCAGGGGATAATTCACCCCTCCACTTT. The rearrangement links TRBV5-1 to TRBJ1-6; tentative D call: TRBD1 (6 bases). This CDR3 comprises 15 residues. Looked up from germline, CDR1 is SGHRS and CDR2 is YFSETQ. V lost 6 bases to trimming and J lost 5 bases, with 15 bases between them.

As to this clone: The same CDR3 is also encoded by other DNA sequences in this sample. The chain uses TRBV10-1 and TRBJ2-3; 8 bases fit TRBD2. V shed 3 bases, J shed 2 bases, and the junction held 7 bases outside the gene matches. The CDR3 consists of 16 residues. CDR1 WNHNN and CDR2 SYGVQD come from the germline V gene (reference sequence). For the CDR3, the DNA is TGCGCCAGCAGTGAAGACTTGCGGGGGGCCACAGATACGCAGTATTTT. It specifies CASSEDLRGATDTQYF.

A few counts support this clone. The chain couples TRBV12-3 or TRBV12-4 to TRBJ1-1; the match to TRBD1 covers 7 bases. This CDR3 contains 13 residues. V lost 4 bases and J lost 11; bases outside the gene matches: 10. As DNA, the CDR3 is TGTGCCAGCAGTTCCCGACAGGGAGGTGATGCTTTCTTT. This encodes CASSSRQGGDAFF.

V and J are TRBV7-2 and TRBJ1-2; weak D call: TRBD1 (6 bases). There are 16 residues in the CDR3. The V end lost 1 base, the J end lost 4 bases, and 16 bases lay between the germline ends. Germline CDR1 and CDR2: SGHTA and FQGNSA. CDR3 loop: CASSLGPGANSYGYTF. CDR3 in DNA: TGTGCCAGCAGCTTAGGCCCGGGGGCAAACAGCTATGGCTACACCTTC.

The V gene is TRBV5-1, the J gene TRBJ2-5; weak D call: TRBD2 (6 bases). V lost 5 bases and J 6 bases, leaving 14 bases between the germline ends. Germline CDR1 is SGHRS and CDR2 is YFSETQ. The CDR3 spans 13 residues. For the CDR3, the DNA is TGCGCCAGCAGTTCGGGGGACTCTCAGACCCAGTACTTC. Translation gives CASSSGDSQTQYF.

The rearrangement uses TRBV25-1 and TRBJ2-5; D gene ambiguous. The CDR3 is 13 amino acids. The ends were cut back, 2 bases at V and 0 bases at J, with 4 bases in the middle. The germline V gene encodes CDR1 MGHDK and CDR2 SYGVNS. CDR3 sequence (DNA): TGTGCCAGCAGTGAACGGGACCAAGAGACCCAGTACTTC. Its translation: CASSERDQETQYF.

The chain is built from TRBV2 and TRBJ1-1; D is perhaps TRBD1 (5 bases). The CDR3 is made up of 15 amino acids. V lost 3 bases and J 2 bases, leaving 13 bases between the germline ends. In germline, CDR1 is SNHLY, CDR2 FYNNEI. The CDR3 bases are TGTGCCAGCAGTGAGGAGGGACCACTTAACACTGAAGCTTTCTTT. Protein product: CASSEEGPLNTEAFF.

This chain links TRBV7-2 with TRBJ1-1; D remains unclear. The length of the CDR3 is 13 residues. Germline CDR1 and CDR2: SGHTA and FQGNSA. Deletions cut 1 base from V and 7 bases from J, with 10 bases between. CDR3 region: CASSLDPTNEAFF. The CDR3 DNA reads TGTGCCAGCAGCTTAGATCCGACTAATGAAGCTTTCTTT.